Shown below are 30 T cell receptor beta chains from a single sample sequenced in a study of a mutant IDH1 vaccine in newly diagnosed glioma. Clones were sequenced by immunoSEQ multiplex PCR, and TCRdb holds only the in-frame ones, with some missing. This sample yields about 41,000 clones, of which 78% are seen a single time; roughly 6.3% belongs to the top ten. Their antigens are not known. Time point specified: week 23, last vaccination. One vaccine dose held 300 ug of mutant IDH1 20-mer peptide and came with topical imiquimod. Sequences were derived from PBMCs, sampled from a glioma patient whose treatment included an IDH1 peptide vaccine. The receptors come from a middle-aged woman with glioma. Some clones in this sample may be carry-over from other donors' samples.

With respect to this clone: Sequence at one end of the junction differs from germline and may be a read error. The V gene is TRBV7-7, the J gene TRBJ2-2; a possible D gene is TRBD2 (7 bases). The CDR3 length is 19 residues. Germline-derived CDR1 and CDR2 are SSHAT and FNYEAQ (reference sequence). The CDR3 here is CASSFGRGNGGTNTGELFF. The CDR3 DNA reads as TGTGCTAGCAGCTTTGGGAGGGGCAACGGGGGCACGAACACCGGGGAGCTGTTTTTT.

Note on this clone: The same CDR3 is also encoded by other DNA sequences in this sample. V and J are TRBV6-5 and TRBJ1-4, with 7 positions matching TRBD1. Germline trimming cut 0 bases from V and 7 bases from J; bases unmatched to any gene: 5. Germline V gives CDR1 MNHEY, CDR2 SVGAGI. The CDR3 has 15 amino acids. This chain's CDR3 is CASSYSGGAGEKLFF. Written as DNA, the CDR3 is TGTGCCAGCAGTTACTCAGGGGGCGCGGGTGAAAAACTGTTTTTT.

The CDR3 DNA follows: TGCAGCGTTGCGAGGGGGCGAGGTGAAAAACTGTTTTTT. This translates into CSVARGRGEKLFF. V gene TRBV29-1 combines with J gene TRBJ1-4, with TRBD1 identical over 7 bases. The ends lost 4 bases at V and 7 bases at J; junction bases unmatched: 6. This CDR3 has 13 residues. The germline V gene has CDR1 SQVTM and CDR2 ANQGSEA.

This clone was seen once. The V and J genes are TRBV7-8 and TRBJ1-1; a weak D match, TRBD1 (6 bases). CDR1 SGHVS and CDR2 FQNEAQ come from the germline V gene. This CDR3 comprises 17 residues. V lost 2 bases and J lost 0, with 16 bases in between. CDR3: CASSLRMQGNMNTEAFF. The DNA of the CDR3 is TGTGCCAGCAGCTTAAGAATGCAGGGGAACATGAACACTGAAGCTTTCTTT.

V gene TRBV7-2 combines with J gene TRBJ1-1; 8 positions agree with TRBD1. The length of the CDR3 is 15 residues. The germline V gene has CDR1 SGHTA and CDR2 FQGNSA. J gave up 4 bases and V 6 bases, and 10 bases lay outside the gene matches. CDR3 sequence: CASSGQGGRGTEAFF. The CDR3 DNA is TGTGCCAGCAGTGGACAGGGTGGTCGCGGCACTGAAGCTTTCTTT.

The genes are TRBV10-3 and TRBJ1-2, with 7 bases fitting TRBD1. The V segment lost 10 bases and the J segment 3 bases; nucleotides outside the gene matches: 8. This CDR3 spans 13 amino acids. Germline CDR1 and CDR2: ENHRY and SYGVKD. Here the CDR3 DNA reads TGTGCCACGCACAGGGGACCGGACTATGGCTACACCTTC. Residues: CATHRGPDYGYTF.

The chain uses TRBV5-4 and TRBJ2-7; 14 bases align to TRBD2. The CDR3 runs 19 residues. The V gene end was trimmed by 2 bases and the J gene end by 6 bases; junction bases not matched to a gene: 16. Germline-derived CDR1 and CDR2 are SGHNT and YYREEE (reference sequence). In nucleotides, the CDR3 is TGTGCCAGCAGCTTAGGCGGGACTAGCGGGGGCCCGACCTGGGGCGAGCAGTACTTC. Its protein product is CASSLGGTSGGPTWGEQYF.

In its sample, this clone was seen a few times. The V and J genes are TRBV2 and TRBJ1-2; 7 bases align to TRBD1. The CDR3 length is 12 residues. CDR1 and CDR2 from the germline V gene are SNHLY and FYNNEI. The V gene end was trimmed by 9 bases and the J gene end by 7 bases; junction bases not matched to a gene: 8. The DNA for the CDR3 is TGTGCCAGTTTACAGGGGACCGGTGGCTACACCTTC. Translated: CASLQGTGGYTF.

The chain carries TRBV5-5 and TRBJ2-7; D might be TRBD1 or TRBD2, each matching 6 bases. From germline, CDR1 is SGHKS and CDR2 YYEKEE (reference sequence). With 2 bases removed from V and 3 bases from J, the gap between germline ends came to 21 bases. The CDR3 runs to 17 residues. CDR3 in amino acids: CASSFSEGGPLLYEQYF. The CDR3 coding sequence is TGTGCCAGCAGCTTCTCTGAGGGGGGTCCCCTCCTCTACGAGCAGTACTTC.

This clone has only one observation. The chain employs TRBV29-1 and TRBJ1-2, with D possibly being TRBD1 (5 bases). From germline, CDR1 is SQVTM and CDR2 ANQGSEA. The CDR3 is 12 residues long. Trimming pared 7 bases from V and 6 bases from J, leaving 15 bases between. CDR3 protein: CSGTGGLDGYTF. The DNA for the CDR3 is TGCAGCGGGACGGGGGGGTTGGATGGCTACACCTTC.

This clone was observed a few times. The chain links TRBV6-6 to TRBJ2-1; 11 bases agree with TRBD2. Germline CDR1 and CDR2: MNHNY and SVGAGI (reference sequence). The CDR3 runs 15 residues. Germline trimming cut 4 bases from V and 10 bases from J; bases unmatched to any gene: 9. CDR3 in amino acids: CASSSLAGGSGEQFF. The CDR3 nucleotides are TGTGCCAGCAGTTCTCTAGCGGGGGGATCAGGGGAGCAGTTCTTC.

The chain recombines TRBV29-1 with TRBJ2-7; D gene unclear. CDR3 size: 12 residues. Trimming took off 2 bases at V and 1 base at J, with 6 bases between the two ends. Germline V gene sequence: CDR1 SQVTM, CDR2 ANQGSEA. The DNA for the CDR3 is TGCAGCGTTGAATCGGATTCCTACGAGCAGTACTTC. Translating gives CSVESDSYEQYF.

The CDR3 reads CASSLVGTYTDTQYF. Here the CDR3 DNA reads TGTGCCAGCAGCTTAGTGGGGACCTACACAGATACGCAGTATTTT. The J gene is TRBJ2-3, the V gene TRBV7-8; D could derive from TRBD1 or TRBD2 (5 bases each). The germline gives CDR1 SGHVS, CDR2 FQNEAQ. The CDR3 runs to 15 residues. Trimming took off 1 base at V and 2 bases at J, with 10 bases between the two ends.

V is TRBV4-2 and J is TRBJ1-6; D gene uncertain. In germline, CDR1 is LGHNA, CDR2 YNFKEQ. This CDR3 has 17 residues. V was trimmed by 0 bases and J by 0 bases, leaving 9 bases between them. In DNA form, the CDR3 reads TGTGCCAGCAGCCAAGAGGCGGGGAGCTCCTATAATTCACCCCTCCACTTT. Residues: CASSQEAGSSYNSPLHF.

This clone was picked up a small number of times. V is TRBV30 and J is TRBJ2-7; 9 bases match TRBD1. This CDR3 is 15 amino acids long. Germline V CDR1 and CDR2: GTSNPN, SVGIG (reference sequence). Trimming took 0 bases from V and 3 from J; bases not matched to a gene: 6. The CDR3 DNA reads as TGTGCCTGGAGTGTAGGGACAGGGTACCTCTACGAGCAGTACTTC. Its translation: CAWSVGTGYLYEQYF.

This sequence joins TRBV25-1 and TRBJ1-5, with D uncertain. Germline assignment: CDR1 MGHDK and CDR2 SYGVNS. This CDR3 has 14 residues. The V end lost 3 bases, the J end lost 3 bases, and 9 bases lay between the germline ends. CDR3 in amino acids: CASSDGSNNQPQHF. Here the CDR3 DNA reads TGTGCCAGCAGTGATGGGAGCAACAATCAGCCCCAGCATTTT.

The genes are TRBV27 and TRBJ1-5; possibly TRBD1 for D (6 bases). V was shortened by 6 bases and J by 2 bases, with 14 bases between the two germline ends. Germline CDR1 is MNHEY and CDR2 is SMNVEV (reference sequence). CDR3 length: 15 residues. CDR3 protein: CASSRTGSGNQPQHF. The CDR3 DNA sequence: TGTGCCAGCAGCCGAACAGGGTCCGGCAATCAGCCCCAGCATTTT.

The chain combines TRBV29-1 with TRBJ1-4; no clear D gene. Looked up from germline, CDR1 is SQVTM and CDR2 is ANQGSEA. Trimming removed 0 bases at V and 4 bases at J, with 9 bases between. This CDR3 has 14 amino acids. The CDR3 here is CSVEDTASNEKLFF. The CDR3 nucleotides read TGCAGCGTTGAAGACACGGCGAGTAATGAAAAACTGTTTTTT. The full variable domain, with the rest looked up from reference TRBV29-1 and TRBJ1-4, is SAVISQKPSRDICQRGTSLTIQCQVDSQVTMMFWYRQQPGQSLTLIATANQGSEATYESGFVIDKFPISRPNLTFSTLTVSNMSPEDSSIYLCSVEDTASNEKLFFGSGTQLSVL.

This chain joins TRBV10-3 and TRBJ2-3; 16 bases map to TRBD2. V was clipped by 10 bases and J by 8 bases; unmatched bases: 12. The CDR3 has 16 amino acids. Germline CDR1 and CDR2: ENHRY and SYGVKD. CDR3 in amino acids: CATPGTSGGASGTQYF. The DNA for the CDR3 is TGTGCCACACCCGGGACTAGCGGGGGGGCCTCAGGTACGCAGTATTTT.

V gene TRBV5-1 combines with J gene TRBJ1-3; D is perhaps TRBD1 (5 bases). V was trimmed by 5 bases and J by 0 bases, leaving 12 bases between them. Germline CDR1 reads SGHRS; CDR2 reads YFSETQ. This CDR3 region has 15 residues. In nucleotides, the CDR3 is TGCGCCAGCAGAACAGACAGAAACTCTGGAAACACCATATATTTT. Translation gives CASRTDRNSGNTIYF.

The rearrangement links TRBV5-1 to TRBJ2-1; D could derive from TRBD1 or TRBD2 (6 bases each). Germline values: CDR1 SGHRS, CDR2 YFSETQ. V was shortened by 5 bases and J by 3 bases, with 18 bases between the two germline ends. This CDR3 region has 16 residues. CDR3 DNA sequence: TGCGCCAGCAGGAGGGGGGTGGGAGGCGGCTACAATGAGCAGTTCTTC. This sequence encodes CASRRGVGGGYNEQFF.

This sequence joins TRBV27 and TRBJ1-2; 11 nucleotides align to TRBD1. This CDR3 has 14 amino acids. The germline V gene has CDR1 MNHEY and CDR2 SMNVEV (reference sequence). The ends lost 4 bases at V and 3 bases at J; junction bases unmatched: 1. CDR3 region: CASSWTGGHYGYTF. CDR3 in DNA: TGTGCCAGCAGTTGGACAGGGGGCCACTATGGCTACACCTTC.

DNA for the CDR3: TGTGCCAGCAGCTTATTTGTGTCCGGGCAAGGCTACACCTTC. Its translation: CASSLFVSGQGYTF. The rearrangement joins TRBV7-8 to TRBJ1-2, with D uncertain. The CDR3 is 14 residues long. From germline, CDR1 is SGHVS and CDR2 FQNEAQ. Trimming stripped 2 bases from V and 8 bases from J, with 15 bases between.

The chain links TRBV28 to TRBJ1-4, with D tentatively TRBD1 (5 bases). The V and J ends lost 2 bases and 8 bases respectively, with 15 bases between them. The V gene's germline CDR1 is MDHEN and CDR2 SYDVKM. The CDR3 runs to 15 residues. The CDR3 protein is CASSLGAQGEEKLFF. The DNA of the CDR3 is TGTGCCAGCAGTTTAGGTGCGCAGGGAGAGGAAAAACTGTTTTTT.

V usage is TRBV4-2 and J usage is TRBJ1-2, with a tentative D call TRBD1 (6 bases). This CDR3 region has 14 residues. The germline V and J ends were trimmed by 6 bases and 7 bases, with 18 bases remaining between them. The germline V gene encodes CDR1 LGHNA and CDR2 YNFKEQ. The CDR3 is CASRQQGPEAGYTF. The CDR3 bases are TGTGCCAGCAGACAACAGGGCCCGGAAGCTGGCTACACCTTC.

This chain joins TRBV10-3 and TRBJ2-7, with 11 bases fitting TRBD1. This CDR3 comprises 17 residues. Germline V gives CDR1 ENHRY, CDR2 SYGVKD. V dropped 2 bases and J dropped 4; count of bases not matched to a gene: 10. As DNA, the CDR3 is TGTGCCATCAGTGAGATCCGGGACAGGGGGTTCTTTTACGAGCAGTACTTC. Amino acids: CAISEIRDRGFFYEQYF.

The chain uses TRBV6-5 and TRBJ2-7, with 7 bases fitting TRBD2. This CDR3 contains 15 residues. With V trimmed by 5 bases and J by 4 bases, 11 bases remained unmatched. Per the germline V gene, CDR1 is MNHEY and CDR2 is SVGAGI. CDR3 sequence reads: CASSVLAGDLYEQYF. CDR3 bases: TGTGCCAGCAGTGTACTTGCGGGAGATCTATACGAGCAGTACTTC.

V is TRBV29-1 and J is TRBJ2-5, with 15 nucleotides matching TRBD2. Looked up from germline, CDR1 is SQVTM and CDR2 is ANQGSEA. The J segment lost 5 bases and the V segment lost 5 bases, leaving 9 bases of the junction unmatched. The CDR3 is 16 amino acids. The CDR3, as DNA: TGCAGCGTTTCGGGACTAGCGGGAGGTTTGCGGGAGACCCAGTACTTC. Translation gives CSVSGLAGGLRETQYF.

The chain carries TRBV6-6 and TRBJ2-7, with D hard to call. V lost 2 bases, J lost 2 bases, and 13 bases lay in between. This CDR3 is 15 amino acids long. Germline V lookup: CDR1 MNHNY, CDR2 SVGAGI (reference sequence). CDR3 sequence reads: CASSYGRQSPYEQYF. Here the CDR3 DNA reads TGTGCCAGCAGTTACGGCCGGCAAAGCCCCTACGAGCAGTACTTC.

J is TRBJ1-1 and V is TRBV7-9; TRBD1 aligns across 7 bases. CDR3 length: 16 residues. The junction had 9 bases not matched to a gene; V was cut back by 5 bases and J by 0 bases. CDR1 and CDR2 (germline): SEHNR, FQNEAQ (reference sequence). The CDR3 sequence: CASSQHTTGLNTEAFF. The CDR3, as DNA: TGTGCCAGCAGCCAACACACGACAGGGTTGAACACTGAAGCTTTCTTT.